This TCR beta chain was sequenced during a study of cytomegalovirus exposure and HLA in healthy donors. About the study: A previous analysis identified around 120 million unique TCR beta sequences derived from some 170 million T cells. Samples from HLA-typed donors yielded approximately 88 million unique TCRs in an early data release.

Notes on the study in general: Immune exposure data for these donors was limited to CMV serostatus. Most of the TCR beta V segments (in an earlier analysis) were productive either about 90% or about 30% of the time.

In regard to this clone: Its antigen remains unidentified.

Vbeta (60) and Jbeta (13) primers were used in the PCR. The method was immunoSEQ multiplex PCR; TCRdb's version includes in-frame clones alone and lacks a portion of them. Altogether 130,000 or so clones are present, more than 75% being singletons, with the ten largest covering roughly 8%. CDR3 length: 22 amino acids. From germline, CDR1 is LGHNA and CDR2 YNFKEQ. The trim removed 0 bases at V and 2 bases at J, leaving 20 bases unmatched. Specimen: PBMCs. The chain couples TRBV4-2 to TRBJ2-2; 8 nucleotides line up with TRBD2. This receptor was obtained from a woman aged 45-65 years in good health and CMV-seropositive. CDR3 sequence reads: CASSQDREGPHSWGYNTGELFF. In nucleotides, the CDR3 is TGTGCCAGCAGCCAAGATCGGGAGGGACCGCATTCTTGGGGGTACAACACCGGGGAGCTGTTTTTT.